This TCR beta chain was recorded in a study of shared clonotypes between healthy human individuals. Several immunoSEQ 96-well plates shared each subset's DNA, each plate a replicate. Using immunoSEQ multiplex PCR, the repertoire was profiled, and TCRdb retains in-frame clones only, with some absent. The data show about 2.4 million clones, roughly 93% seen once. As for this clone: What it recognizes is unknown.

Germline lookup yields CDR1 SGHKS and CDR2 YYEKEE (reference sequence). This CDR3 is built from 15 residues. V dropped 4 bases and J dropped 4 bases, with 14 bases sitting between them. Study outcomes and limitations: Even with large depth, rarefaction showed that sorted-subset sequencing was incomplete. In a handful of donors, approximately 5% of naive CD4 clonotypes appeared in common.

The chain joins TRBV5-5 to TRBJ2-2; D may match TRBD1 or TRBD2 (6 bases each). The sequenced sample was naive CD4+ T cells from PBMCs. This sample's subset: CD45RA+ positively selected. This receptor was obtained from a man aged 18 to 29 in good health. Some clones in this sample may be carry-over from other donors' samples. CDR3 coding DNA: TGTGCCAGCAGCCGCGGAGGGGGATTCACCGGGGAGCTGTTTTTT. It codes for CASSRGGGFTGELFF.